Detailed here is one T cell receptor beta chain. The antigen is undetermined. V was shortened by 4 bases and J by 2 bases, with 11 bases between the two germline ends. The CDR3 length is 15 residues. Germline loops: CDR1 LGHNA, CDR2 YSLEER. This entry comes from a study of Graves' ophthalmopathy and Graves' hyperthyroidism. Whole-study findings and limits: In blood appeared most of the expanded thyroid clonotypes whose frequency exceeded 0.001. Separation of ophthalmopathy from stable hyperthyroidism was achieved by a 13-signature model, at 85% to 90% sensitivity and roughly 81% specificity.

Only newly diagnosed hyperthyroidism patients aged 18 to 65, with under 2 months' duration, were enrolled. Amplification of the TCR beta CDR3 regions used RNA transcripts (as template). Amplification began with first-round RT-PCR using HTBI primers, then second-round multiplex PCR was performed. TCRdb re-analysed the multiplex PCR reads in MiXCR, keeping a single row per CDR3 protein. This sample has roughly 420,000 distinct CDR3 sequences, with approximately 21% found just once. This receptor was obtained from a woman aged 18-30 years with stable Graves' hyperthyroidism. The chain is built from TRBV4-3 and TRBJ2-2; either TRBD1 or TRBD2 may fit D (5 bases each). Sequencing was carried out using peripheral blood. CDR3 protein: CASSLVGDNTGELFF. The CDR3 region has the DNA TGCGCCAGCAGCCTAGTTGGGGACAACACCGGGGAGCTGTTTTTT.